The source of this TCR beta chain is a study of tumor-infiltrating lymphocytes in oesophageal squamous cell carcinoma. CDR3 length: 14 residues. Germline CDR1 SGHTA, CDR2 FQGNSA. Unmatched junction bases numbered 3, after V lost 5 bases and J lost 0 bases. TCRdb itself ran the PCR reads through MiXCR, one entry per CDR3 protein. The profile covers some 9,900 distinct CDR3 sequences, with approximately 50% appearing a single time and about 39% taken by the ten largest. A single count supports this clonotype. The source material was esophageal tumor tissue. This TCR was recovered from a female donor with esophageal squamous cell carcinoma. The chain employs TRBV7-2 and TRBJ2-7; 8 bases fit TRBD2. The CDR3 loop reads CASSPGTSSYEQYF. CDR3 DNA sequence: TGTGCCAGCAGCCCTGGGACTAGCTCCTACGAGCAGTACTTC.